This TCR beta chain was captured in a study of T cell responses to AZD1222 COVID-19 vaccine. Study results and limitations: Clonal diversity was possibly underestimated, and white British individuals and females predominated among donors.

For this clone: Its antigen is as yet unknown.

Here immunoSEQ multiplex PCR was the method, and the copy in TCRdb shows in-frame clones only, minus some. The sample includes roughly 130,000 clones, about nine tenths of them seen just once. This TCR was recovered from an adult in good health. The sample consisted of peripheral blood, taken on day 0 of AZD1222 vaccination.

CDR3: CASSYRKVLSEAFF. The CDR3 DNA sequence: TGTGCCAGCAGTTACCGGAAGGTTCTATCTGAAGCTTTCTTT. The chain is built from TRBV6-5 and TRBJ1-1; no firm D call. Trimming left V 2 bases short and J 6 bases short, with 13 bases between. The length of the CDR3 is 14 residues. Germline loops: CDR1 MNHEY, CDR2 SVGAGI.